This is a list of T cell receptor beta chains from one sample in a study of control samples from healthy donors and cancer patients. Profiled with immunoSEQ multiplex PCR; TCRdb holds only in-frame clones, not every one. This sample has under 85,000 clones, with 93% found just once. Specimen: PBMCs. Receptors were obtained from a woman aged 40 to 50 with lung cancer. The CDR3 runs from the conserved cysteine through the conserved F or W. A D gene is named only where the DNA matches it firmly. Clone size is not always given. Where it is, it says once, few, many or a class for expanded clones.

>once|TRBV7-9|TRBJ1-4|17|TRBD1
CASSPPGQGTTNEKLFF
TGTGCCAGCAGCCCCCCCGGACAGGGAACAACTAATGAAAAACTGTTTTTT
>.|TRBV7-9|TRBJ1-1|14|.
CASSLGQGEAEAFF
TGTGCCAGCAGCTTAGGGCAGGGAGAGGCTGAAGCTTTCTTT
>.|TRBV25-1|TRBJ1-6|14|TRBD1
CASRPGQNNSPLHF
TGTGCCAGCAGGCCGGGACAGAATAATTCACCCCTCCACTTT
>.|TRBV20-1|TRBJ2-4|11|.
CSAEAKNIQYF
TGCAGTGCTGAAGCCAAAAACATTCAGTACTTC
>.|TRBV6-2/TRBV6-3|TRBJ2-5|12|.
CASSLVALTQYF
TGTGCCAGCAGTTTAGTAGCCCTGACCCAGTACTTC
>.|TRBV18|TRBJ2-7|16|.
CASHGPSQNSIYEQYF
TGTGCCAGCCACGGACCGTCACAGAATTCTATATACGAGCAGTACTTC
>.|TRBV27|TRBJ1-1|15|.
CASRSPLGSNTEAFF
TGTGCCAGCAGGAGCCCTTTGGGGTCGAACACTGAAGCTTTCTTT
>.|TRBV4-1|TRBJ1-5|13|.
CASSQERDQPQHF
TGCGCCAGCAGCCAAGAGAGGGACCAGCCCCAGCATTTT
>.|TRBV2|TRBJ2-1|14|TRBD1
CASSDLNRGDEQFF
TGTGCCAGCAGTGACCTAAACAGGGGCGATGAGCAGTTCTTC
>.|TRBV28|TRBJ1-1|15|.
CASNTPRERLTEAFF
TGTGCCAGCAATACCCCTAGGGAGCGGTTAACTGAAGCTTTCTTT
>once|TRBV4-1|TRBJ1-2|14|.
CASSPATSPYGYTF
TGCGCCAGCAGCCCAGCGACTTCCCCTTACGGCTACACCTTC
>.|TRBV3-1/TRBV3-2|TRBJ2-7|12|.
CATGSSSYEQYF
TGTGCCACGGGTTCTAGCTCCTACGAGCAGTACTTC
>.|TRBV19|TRBJ1-4|15|.
CASNQWGPGDEKLFF
TGTGCCAGTAACCAATGGGGGCCCGGAGATGAAAAACTGTTTTTT
>.|TRBV4-2|TRBJ2-1|16|TRBD2
CASSQETSGGFREQFF
TGTGCCAGCAGCCAAGAGACTAGCGGGGGGTTCAGAGAGCAGTTCTTC
>.|TRBV5-1|TRBJ1-1|15|TRBD1
CASSHRQGVNTEAFF
TGCGCCAGCAGCCACCGACAGGGAGTGAACACTGAAGCTTTCTTT
>.|TRBV2|TRBJ2-4|14|.
CASRLILAKNIQYF
TGTGCCAGCAGACTGATCCTAGCCAAAAACATTCAGTACTTC
>.|TRBV5-6|TRBJ1-3|12|.
CASSLYDNTIYF
TGTGCCAGCAGCTTGTACGATAACACCATATATTTT
>.|TRBV27|TRBJ1-2|14|TRBD1
CASSPAGTGPGYTF
TGTGCCAGCAGCCCGGCCGGGACAGGGCCCGGCTACACCTTC
>.|TRBV19|TRBJ1-5|15|TRBD1
CASSISGQGYQPQHF
TGTGCCAGTAGTATATCGGGACAGGGGTATCAGCCCCAGCATTTT
>.|TRBV11-2|TRBJ1-1|15|.
CASSFRQIPGTEAFF
TGTGCCAGCAGCTTTCGTCAGATACCGGGGACTGAAGCTTTCTTT
>.|TRBV6-1|TRBJ1-1|15|TRBD1
CASSEWYRGNTEAFF
TGTGCCAGCAGTGAATGGTACAGGGGGAACACTGAAGCTTTCTTT
>once|TRBV10-2|TRBJ2-1|12|.
CASTLGGNEQFF
TGCGCCAGCACCCTAGGGGGCAATGAGCAGTTCTTC
>once|TRBV19|TRBJ1-1|14|.
CASTTLTGNTEAFF
TGTGCCAGTACCACCTTGACAGGGAACACTGAAGCTTTCTTT
>.|TRBV15|TRBJ1-3|15|.
CATSSNTISGNTIYF
TGTGCCACCAGCAGCAACACCATTTCTGGAAACACCATATATTTT
>.|TRBV2|TRBJ2-1|13|.
CASSEEGITGEFF
TGTGCCAGCAGTGAAGAGGGGATCACTGGGGAGTTCTTC
>.|TRBV19|TRBJ2-3|16|TRBD1
CASGLTGGSFADTQYF
TGTGCCAGTGGTCTCACAGGGGGCTCTTTCGCAGATACGCAGTATTTT
>.|TRBV29-1|TRBJ1-4|11|.
CSVGEGEKLFF
TGCAGCGTTGGTGAGGGAGAAAAACTGTTTTTT
>.|TRBV19|TRBJ1-2|20|TRBD1
CASTGGKGARGRASNYGYTF
TGTGCCAGTACCGGGGGGAAGGGGGCGAGAGGTAGGGCATCTAACTATGGCTACACCTTC
>few|TRBV2|TRBJ1-1|13|.
CASRVDRQTEAFF
TGTGCCAGCAGGGTTGACAGGCAAACTGAAGCTTTCTTT
>.|TRBV11-2|TRBJ2-1|13|.
CASSAFSGDEQFF
TGTGCCAGCAGCGCATTCTCAGGGGATGAGCAGTTCTTC
>.|TRBV28|TRBJ1-1|12|.
CASSLSHTEAFF
TGTGCCAGCAGTTTATCACACACTGAAGCTTTCTTT
>.|TRBV5-1|TRBJ2-1|16|TRBD2
CASSLGGSGGGNEQFF
TGCGCCAGCAGCCTAGGTGGTAGCGGGGGAGGGAATGAGCAGTTCTTC
>once|TRBV10-1|TRBJ2-5|12|.
CASSGQKETQYF
TGCGCCAGCAGTGGGCAGAAAGAGACCCAGTACTTC
>.|TRBV5-4|TRBJ1-5|13|TRBD1
CASSLGTESAQHF
TGTGCCAGCAGCTTAGGGACAGAGTCGGCCCAGCATTTT
>.|TRBV11-2|TRBJ1-2|15|TRBD1
CASSFGITGEEGYTF
TGTGCCAGCAGCTTCGGTATTACAGGGGAGGAAGGCTACACCTTC
>.|TRBV4-1|TRBJ1-4|14|.
CASRSGWSGEKLFF
TGCGCCAGCAGGTCGGGTTGGTCCGGCGAAAAACTGTTTTTT
>.|TRBV5-8|TRBJ1-5|11|.
CASSLRGPQHF
TGTGCCAGCAGCTTACGAGGGCCCCAGCATTTT
>.|TRBV19|TRBJ1-2|14|.
CASTSGQQTYGYTF
TGTGCCAGTACCTCGGGACAACAGACCTATGGCTACACCTTC
>.|TRBV5-8|TRBJ1-4|15|.
CASSRQVATNEKLFF
TGTGCCAGCAGCAGACAGGTTGCAACTAATGAAAAACTGTTTTTT
>.|TRBV7-9|TRBJ2-3|16|.
CASSLVPRSSTDTQYF
TGTGCCAGCAGCTTAGTTCCTAGATCCAGCACAGATACGCAGTATTTT
>.|TRBV2|TRBJ1-5|15|.
CASSVTRISNQPQHF
TGTGCCAGCAGTGTAACGCGGATAAGCAATCAGCCCCAGCATTTT
>.|TRBV29-1|TRBJ2-5|12|.
CSVSRTQETQYF
TGCAGCGTTAGTCGAACCCAAGAGACCCAGTACTTC
>.|TRBV5-1|TRBJ2-3|15|TRBD2
CASSPGRGSTDTQYF
TGCGCCAGCAGCCCGGGGAGGGGTAGTACAGATACGCAGTATTTT
>.|TRBV19|TRBJ1-5|13|.
CASSIRPNQPQHF
TGTGCCAGTAGTATTAGACCTAATCAGCCCCAGCATTTT
>.|TRBV6-2/TRBV6-3|TRBJ2-1|15|TRBD2
CASSYSSGGGREQFF
TGTGCCAGCAGTTACTCTAGCGGGGGGGGACGGGAGCAGTTCTTC
>.|TRBV27|TRBJ2-1|15|TRBD2
CASRASGGARNEQFF
TGTGCCAGCAGGGCCAGCGGGGGGGCCAGGAATGAGCAGTTCTTC
>.|TRBV27|TRBJ1-1|14|.
CASSPLNRNTEAFF
TGTGCCAGCAGCCCACTCAACAGGAACACTGAAGCTTTCTTT
>.|TRBV9|TRBJ2-1|17|TRBD2
CASSPLAGVPTYNEQFF
TGTGCCAGCAGCCCATTAGCGGGGGTCCCTACCTACAATGAGCAGTTCTTC
>.|TRBV2|TRBJ1-1|14|.
CASSEAGRSIEAFF
TGTGCCAGCAGTGAGGCAGGAAGAAGCATCGAAGCTTTCTTT
>once|TRBV5-6|TRBJ2-6|17|.
CASSFWPTVGGANVLTF
TGTGCCAGCAGCTTTTGGCCGACTGTGGGTGGGGCCAACGTCCTGACTTTC
>.|TRBV5-1|TRBJ2-7|15|.
CASSLAREDSYEQYF
TGCGCCAGCAGCTTGGCCCGGGAAGACTCCTACGAGCAGTACTTC
>.|TRBV23-1|TRBJ1-5|14|.
CASTTGPSNQPQHF
TGCGCCAGCACCACAGGGCCCTCAAATCAGCCCCAGCATTTT
>.|TRBV12-5|TRBJ1-1|14|.
CASGLVPARTEAFF
TGTGCTAGTGGTTTGGTTCCGGCCAGGACTGAAGCTTTCTTT
>few|TRBV3-1/TRBV3-2|TRBJ1-1|12|.
CASSPLQGGAFF
TGTGCCAGCAGCCCTTTACAAGGGGGGGCTTTCTTT
>.|TRBV2|TRBJ1-1|13|.
CASSSILNTEAFF
TGTGCCAGCAGTTCGATACTTAACACTGAAGCTTTCTTT
>once|TRBV4-2|TRBJ2-5|17|.
CASSLRRGLDVGETQYF
TGTGCCAGCAGCCTCCGACGGGGGTTGGACGTTGGGGAGACCCAGTACTTC
>.|TRBV5-4|TRBJ1-1|15|.
CASSARWAANTEAFF
TGTGCCAGCAGCGCCCGGTGGGCGGCGAACACTGAAGCTTTCTTT
>.|TRBV2|TRBJ2-7|14|TRBD1
CASSEGPGGYEQYF
TGTGCCAGCAGTGAAGGCCCAGGGGGTTACGAGCAGTACTTC